The clone carrying this T cell receptor (beta chain) was found many times. Its antigen is unidentified. This entry is derived from a study of spatial heterogeneity in lung cancer. Across the study: Sequenced were any available follow-up PBMC samples, which had been obtained a median of approximately two years after resection. Consistent detection of more beta-chain than alpha-chain sequences was observed. Broader study findings: The appearance of ubiquitous expanded tumor TCRs in blood was greater at resection than follow-up.

TCRdb re-analysed the 5' RACE reads in MiXCR, keeping a single row per CDR3 protein. The repertoire includes 40,000 or so distinct CDR3 sequences, roughly a tenth of them detected once, and approximately 17% sits in the top ten. Time point defined: blood at routine non-recurrence follow-up after resection. No cells were sorted before sequencing. The whole RNA sequenced was extracted from tumor, nontumor lung or frozen PBMC. This sequence originates from a female donor with early-stage non-small cell lung cancer. Specimen: PBMCs, collected at follow-up.

Here the CDR3 reads CASSWQDQETQYF. The CDR3 bases are TGTGCCAGCAGTTGGCAGGACCAAGAGACCCAGTACTTC. The chain joins TRBV6-5 to TRBJ2-5, with D hard to call. The CDR3 has 13 residues. CDR1 MNHEY and CDR2 SVGAGI come from the germline V gene. The V gene lost 4 bases and the J gene lost 0 bases, with 6 bases spanning the gap.